This T cell receptor beta chain was retrieved from a study of cytomegalovirus exposure and HLA in healthy donors. Study-level background: In an earlier analysis, approximately 120 million unique TCR beta sequences were found from 150 million to 200 million T cells.

V dropped 1 base and J dropped 4 bases, with 12 bases sitting between them. The CDR3 is made up of 15 amino acids. Looked up from germline, CDR1 is SGHDN and CDR2 is FVKESK. Regarding this clone: Its matching antigen is unknown.

Study results and caveats: As a later analysis showed, a missense DCLRE1C variant was linked to trimming of TCR beta V- and J-genes.

Vbeta (60) and Jbeta (13) primers were used in the PCR. Data came from immunoSEQ multiplex PCR; TCRdb stores just in-frame clones and leaves some out. The sample includes fewer than 150,000 clones, about 78% seen only once; the top ten take more than 0.95%. This chain joins TRBV14 and TRBJ2-3; D is unresolved. The TCR comes from a man between 45 and 60 years old in good health and CMV-seronegative. The sequenced sample consisted of PBMCs. CDR3 coding DNA: TGTGCCAGCAGCCAAGGGTCTGCGCTCCCAGATACGCAGTATTTT. This sequence encodes CASSQGSALPDTQYF.